Below, 12 T cell receptor beta chains from the same sample are listed, as sequenced in a study of cytomegalovirus exposure and HLA in healthy donors. Primers for the PCR totalled 60 Vbeta and 13 Jbeta. Libraries were prepared by immunoSEQ multiplex PCR; TCRdb keeps only in-frame clonotypes and omits some of them. The table includes around 150,000 clones, 80% detected once. Sequenced: PBMCs. These receptors were taken from a man aged 18 to 30 in good health and CMV-seropositive.

This chain uses TRBV10-3 with TRBJ1-2; D may be TRBD1 (5 bases). This CDR3 has 12 residues. V gave up 8 bases and J gave up 8 bases, with 15 bases separating them. The germline V gene has CDR1 ENHRY and CDR2 SYGVKD. The CDR3 bases are TGTGCCATCGGGGGGGGTCGCCAAGGCTACACCTTC. Translated, it gives CAIGGGRQGYTF.

V gene TRBV5-1 combines with J gene TRBJ1-2; 9 bases are a match to TRBD1. Germline V lookup: CDR1 SGHRS, CDR2 YFSETQ. J was trimmed by 5 bases and V by 4 bases; bases with no gene match: 9. The CDR3 runs to 15 residues. CDR3 bases: TGCGCCAGCAGCCCCAGACAGGGGGGGGAATATGGCTACACCTTC. Its translation is CASSPRQGGEYGYTF.

This chain joins TRBV30 and TRBJ1-2; a possible D gene is TRBD1 (6 bases). This CDR3 spans 12 amino acids. Trimming took off 0 bases at V and 8 bases at J, with 10 bases between the two ends. The germline V gene encodes CDR1 GTSNPN and CDR2 SVGIG (reference sequence). The CDR3 DNA follows: TGTGCCTGGAGTGTAGGGGGGGACGGCTACACCTTC. It encodes CAWSVGGDGYTF.

The chain joins TRBV6-5 to TRBJ2-5, with 12 bases fitting TRBD2. V was pared by 0 bases and J by 3 bases, with 2 bases of the junction left unmatched. Germline V CDR1 and CDR2: MNHEY, SVGAGI. The CDR3 runs to 16 residues. The CDR3 sequence is CASSYSLAGGKETQYF. The CDR3 region has the DNA TGTGCCAGCAGTTACTCGCTAGCGGGGGGGAAAGAGACCCAGTACTTC.

The genes are TRBV11-1 and TRBJ1-3, with D possibly TRBD1 on 6 matching bases. The CDR3 has 15 residues. V was clipped by 7 bases and J by 1 base, with 14 bases between them. In germline, CDR1 is SGHAT, CDR2 FQDESV (reference sequence). The CDR3 DNA follows: TGTGCCAGCACCAAAGAACAGGGATCTGGAAACACCATATATTTT. It codes for CASTKEQGSGNTIYF.

This clone turned up a few times. The chain carries TRBV9 and TRBJ2-2; tentatively, D is TRBD1 (6 bases). This CDR3 has 15 residues. Germline V gene sequence: CDR1 SGDLS, CDR2 YYNGEE. V lost 4 bases and J 5 bases, leaving 15 bases between the germline ends. CDR3 DNA sequence: TGTGCCAGCAGCCCGCAGACAGGTACGACCGGGGAGCTGTTTTTT. This translates into CASSPQTGTTGELFF.

The chain combines TRBV30 with TRBJ1-5, with 7 bases that match TRBD1. The CDR3 totals 13 residues. With 8 bases clipped from V and 4 bases from J, the junction kept 8 bases outside the gene matches. Germline assignment: CDR1 GTSNPN and CDR2 SVGIG (reference sequence). In DNA form, the CDR3 reads TGTGCCGGGGGGACAGCTAAAAATCAGCCCCAGCATTTT. The encoded protein is CAGGTAKNQPQHF.

V and J are TRBV5-1 and TRBJ2-7; 8 positions match TRBD1. The CDR3 runs to 15 residues. V lost 0 bases and J lost 3; bases outside the gene matches: 5. Germline V gene data show CDR1 as SGHRS and CDR2 as YFSETQ. CDR3 DNA sequence: TGCGCCAGCAGCTTGGGGACAGGGAATTACTACGAGCAGTACTTC. Protein sequence: CASSLGTGNYYEQYF. Full variable domain (outside the CDR3, taken from reference TRBV5-1 and TRBJ2-7): KAGVTQTPRYLIKTRGQQVTLSCSPISGHRSVSWYQQTPGQGLQFLFEYFSETQRNKGNFPGRFSGRQFSNSRSEMNVSTLELGDSALYLCASSLGTGNYYEQYFGPGTRLTVT.

This chain uses TRBV19 with TRBJ2-7; D call uncertain. The germline CDR1 and CDR2 sequences are LNHDA and SQIVND (reference sequence). The CDR3 has 13 residues. V was clipped by 6 bases and J by 6 bases, with 15 bases between them. This chain's CDR3 is CASSRSRVAEQYF. The DNA of the CDR3 is TGTGCCAGTAGCCGTAGTCGGGTGGCCGAGCAGTACTTC. The full variable domain, rest sourced from reference TRBV19 and TRBJ2-7, is DGGITQSPKYLFRKEGQNVTLSCEQNLNHDAMYWYRQDPGQGLRLIYYSQIVNDFQKGDIAEGYSVSREKKESFPLTVTSAQKNPTAFYLCASSRSRVAEQYFGPGTRLTVT.

The chain recombines TRBV5-1 with TRBJ2-2, with D maybe TRBD1 (5 bases). V was cut by 1 base and J by 4 bases, with 11 bases left in between. From germline, CDR1 is SGHRS and CDR2 YFSETQ. The CDR3 sequence is 15 residues long. CDR3 bases: TGCGCCAGCAGCTTGCCATTTGGGGCCACCGGGGAGCTGTTTTTT. Amino acids: CASSLPFGATGELFF.

This chain joins TRBV9 and TRBJ2-1; D perhaps matches TRBD2 (6 bases). CDR3 length equals 15 residues. Trimming removed 3 bases at V and 0 bases at J, with 10 bases between. Looked up from germline, CDR1 is SGDLS and CDR2 is YYNGEE. Here the CDR3 DNA reads TGTGCCAGCAGCGGGGGACTCGGCTCCTACAATGAGCAGTTCTTC. Translating gives CASSGGLGSYNEQFF.

This chain uses TRBV2 with TRBJ1-5, with 12 positions matching TRBD1. The length of the CDR3 is 16 residues. The V gene's germline CDR1 is SNHLY and CDR2 FYNNEI. Trimming took 6 bases from V and 6 from J; bases not matched to a gene: 9. CDR3 residues: CASRGGDRGLRQPQHF. The CDR3 nucleotides read TGTGCCAGCAGGGGGGGGGACAGGGGGCTGCGTCAGCCCCAGCATTTT.